Presented here are 16 T cell receptor beta chains from one specimen sequenced in a study of T cells after yellow fever vaccination. TCRdb recomputed calls from the 5' RACE reads with MiXCR, one row per CDR3 protein. The table shows hundreds of thousands of distinct CDR3 sequences, with under 15% occurring only once. The material was CD4+ T cells sorted from PBMCs, obtained 15 days after the yellow fever booster vaccination. These receptors came from a young man who received the YFV17D yellow fever vaccine.

The V gene is TRBV12-3 or TRBV12-4, the J gene TRBJ1-6, with D hard to call. CDR3 size: 13 residues. The V end was cut by 5 bases, the J end by 7 bases, with 9 bases between. CDR3 sequence reads: CASSPLGNSPLHF. For the CDR3, the DNA is TGTGCCAGCAGTCCCCTAGGGAATTCACCCCTCCACTTT.

This clonotype turned up a few times. V usage is TRBV5-1 and J usage is TRBJ1-1; 7 nucleotides agree with TRBD1. CDR3 length: 13 residues. Trimming removed 6 bases from V and 5 bases from J; junction bases left unmatched: 7. CDR1 is SGHRS, CDR2 YFSETQ, per germline. The CDR3 region has the DNA TGCGCCAGCACGGGAGGGGGCCAAACTGAAGCTTTCTTT. As protein: CASTGGGQTEAFF.

This clonotype was seen a handful of times. This chain uses TRBV19 with TRBJ2-6, with D possibly TRBD1 on 6 matching bases. The V end lost 7 bases, the J end lost 2 bases, and 15 bases lay between the germline ends. Germline V gene sequence: CDR1 LNHDA, CDR2 SQIVND (reference sequence). This CDR3 contains 16 residues. Here the CDR3 reads CASTLQGSTGANVLTF. In nucleotides, the CDR3 is TGTGCCAGTACCCTTCAGGGGTCTACTGGGGCCAACGTCCTGACTTTC.

The V call is TRBV7-9, the J call TRBJ2-5; D gene unclear. The CDR3 covers 14 residues. CDR1 and CDR2 from the germline V gene are SEHNR and FQNEAQ (reference sequence). The V gene lost 5 bases and the J gene lost 9 bases, with 19 bases spanning the gap. The DNA for the CDR3 is TGTGCCAGCAGCGACAATGGGCACGATCCCCCCCAGTACTTC. Its translation: CASSDNGHDPPQYF. The whole variable domain, filled in from reference TRBV7-9 and TRBJ2-5, reads DTGVSQNPRHKITKRGQNVTFRCDPISEHNRLYWYRQTLGQGPEFLTYFQNEAQLEKSRLLSDRFSAERPKGSFSTLEIQRTEQGDSAMYLCASSDNGHDPPQYFGPGTRLLVL.

The rearrangement uses TRBV15 and TRBJ2-1; D not resolved. The CDR3 has 13 residues. The ends were cut back, 1 base at V and 3 bases at J, with 4 bases in the middle. Per germline, CDR1 LNHNV and CDR2 YYDKDF (reference sequence). CDR3 residues: CATSRVSYNEQFF. The CDR3, as DNA: TGTGCCACCAGCAGAGTCAGCTACAATGAGCAGTTCTTC.

This clonotype was counted between two and nine times. The rearrangement joins TRBV27 to TRBJ2-7; 10 bases fit TRBD1. V gave up 4 bases and J gave up 6 bases; unmatched junction bases: 9. Germline loops: CDR1 MNHEY, CDR2 SMNVEV (reference sequence). This CDR3 comprises 15 residues. CDR3 coding DNA: TGTGCCAGCAGTTCGTGGGGACAGGGGAGAGGCGAGCAGTACTTC. Translated, it gives CASSSWGQGRGEQYF.

This clonotype occurred a few times. The chain carries TRBV7-9 and TRBJ2-5; weak D call: TRBD2 (6 bases). With 4 bases removed from V and 7 bases from J, the gap between germline ends came to 19 bases. Germline V gene lookup returns CDR1 SEHNR and CDR2 FQNEAQ (reference sequence). The CDR3 totals 15 residues. This CDR3 reads CASSYAGAGSGTQYF. For the CDR3, the DNA is TGTGCCAGCAGCTACGCTGGTGCGGGGTCAGGGACCCAGTACTTC. Filled out from reference TRBV7-9 and TRBJ2-5, the complete variable domain reads DTGVSQNPRHKITKRGQNVTFRCDPISEHNRLYWYRQTLGQGPEFLTYFQNEAQLEKSRLLSDRFSAERPKGSFSTLEIQRTEQGDSAMYLCASSYAGAGSGTQYFGPGTRLLVL.

This clonotype was observed a few times. This sequence joins TRBV4-1 and TRBJ2-7; no clear D. This CDR3 is built from 13 residues. V was shortened by 4 bases and J by 2 bases, with 9 bases between the two germline ends. Germline V CDR1 and CDR2: MGHRA, YSYEKL. CDR3 nucleotides: TGCGCCAGCAGCCCCTTTCCAGCCTACGAGCAGTACGTC. Translation gives CASSPFPAYEQYV.

The chain carries TRBV27 and TRBJ1-1, with D possibly matching TRBD1 (6 bases). This CDR3 is built from 17 residues. Germline V gives CDR1 MNHEY, CDR2 SMNVEV (reference sequence). V lost 3 bases and J 5 bases, leaving 22 bases between the germline ends. Here the CDR3 reads CASSFSAAGGRGTEAFF. The CDR3 region has the DNA TGTGCCAGCAGTTTCAGTGCCGCGGGGGGCCGGGGTACTGAAGCTTTCTTT.

The CDR3 DNA follows: TGCGCCACCAGGACAGCGCGATCAGATACGCAGTATTTT. It is translated as CATRTARSDTQYF. This chain joins TRBV5-1 and TRBJ2-3; the D gene is possibly TRBD1 (6 bases). The CDR3 consists of 13 residues. Trimming pared 9 bases from V and 4 bases from J, leaving 15 bases between. Germline values: CDR1 SGHRS, CDR2 YFSETQ. Supplemented by reference TRBV5-1 and TRBJ2-3, the full variable domain reads KAGVTQTPRYLIKTRGQQVTLSCSPISGHRSVSWYQQTPGQGLQFLFEYFSETQRNKGNFPGRFSGRQFSNSRSEMNVSTLELGDSALYLCATRTARSDTQYFGPGTRLTVL.

In its sample, this clonotype was seen many times. The genes are TRBV4-1 and TRBJ2-2, with D hard to call. Germline assignment: CDR1 MGHRA and CDR2 YSYEKL. CDR3 length: 12 residues. Between the trimmed V and J ends, which lost 5 bases and 5 bases, there was a span of 6 bases. The CDR3 nucleotides read TGCGCCAGCAGCTACTGGACCGGGGAGCTGTTTTTT. Translation gives CASSYWTGELFF.

A word on this clonotype: Mismatch with germline at one junction end may stem from a read error. V is TRBV20-1 and J is TRBJ1-2; TRBD1 aligns across 9 bases. CDR1 is DFQATT and CDR2 is SNEGSKA in the germline V gene (reference sequence). There are 14 residues in the CDR3. CDR3 coding DNA: TGCAGTGTTCAGGAACGGGACAGGGACTATGGCTTCACCTTC. Amino acid sequence: CSVQERDRDYGFTF.

The chain combines TRBV19 with TRBJ1-5, with 9 bases lining up with TRBD1. The CDR3 is made up of 15 amino acids. The V gene's germline CDR1 is LNHDA and CDR2 SQIVND (reference sequence). V lost 3 bases to trimming and J lost 6 bases; unmatched junction nucleotides: 6. The CDR3 DNA is TGTGCCAGTAGTATTTTACAGGGGGCCGGTCAGCCCCAGCATTTT. The encoded protein is CASSILQGAGQPQHF.

This clonotype has only a few counts. CDR3: CASSLQGRDTQYF. The CDR3 nucleotides read TGTGCCAGCAGCCTTCAGGGCAGAGATACGCAGTATTTT. V is TRBV7-9 and J is TRBJ2-3, with TRBD1 as a possible D gene (5 bases). V gave up 5 bases and J gave up 5 bases, with 11 bases separating them. This CDR3 spans 13 amino acids. The germline CDR1 and CDR2 sequences are SEHNR and FQNEAQ (reference sequence).

The V gene is TRBV6-1, the J gene TRBJ1-2, with TRBD1 as a possible D gene (5 bases). V dropped 6 bases and J dropped 3 bases, with 11 bases sitting between them. Germline V gene sequence: CDR1 MNHNS, CDR2 SASEGT. The CDR3 loop spans 13 amino acids. The CDR3 loop reads CASRPGIYYGYTF. The CDR3 nucleotides are TGTGCCAGCAGGCCAGGGATATACTATGGCTACACCTTC.

The chain has TRBV4-2 and TRBJ1-4, with 10 bases matching TRBD1. CDR3 length equals 15 residues. J was trimmed by 10 bases and V by 0 bases; bases with no gene match: 5. From germline, CDR1 is LGHNA and CDR2 YNFKEQ. CDR3 region: CASSQERTGGVKLFF. CDR3 nucleotide sequence: TGTGCCAGCAGCCAAGAAAGGACAGGGGGAGTAAAACTGTTTTTT.